Listed below are T cell receptor beta chains from one sample, sequenced in a study of blood T cells in healthy people across ages. TCRdb passed the 5' RACE reads through MiXCR, listing each CDR3 protein once. The sample shows hundreds of thousands of distinct CDR3 sequences, approximately 49% of them seen only once. The sample was blood. Receptors were obtained from a woman aged 55 to 70 in good health. Each CDR3 is given with its conserved first and last residue. The D gene is left open where the match is weak. Not every row has a clone size; where given, it reads once, few, many or a size class.

v_call	j_call	clone_size	d_call	cdr3_aa	cdr3_nt
TRBV24-1	TRBJ2-4	few	TRBD1	CATSDPGTGRENIQYF	TGTGCCACCAGTGATCCTGGGACAGGGCGGGAAAACATTCAGTACTTC
TRBV20-1	TRBJ2-3	once	NA	CSARGSGRPDAQYF	TGCAGTGCAAGAGGGAGTGGGAGACCAGATGCGCAGTATTTT
TRBV28	TRBJ2-6	NA	NA	CASSFLGTLASGANVLTF	TGTGCCAGCAGTTTTCTAGGGACCTTGGCTTCTGGGGCCAACGTCCTGACTTTC
TRBV16	TRBJ1-4	NA	TRBD1	CASSQSRGQGNTNEKLFF	TGTGCCAGCAGCCAATCAAGGGGACAGGGAAACACTAATGAAAAACTGTTTTTT
TRBV3-1	TRBJ2-7	NA	TRBD1	CASSLSGGAPYEQYF	TGTGCCAGCAGCCTCTCAGGGGGCGCGCCCTACGAGCAGTACTTC
TRBV7-2	TRBJ2-4	NA	NA	CASSSDRDSGEQYF	TGTGCCAGCAGTTCAGACAGGGACTCGGGGGAGCAGTACTTC
TRBV7-2	TRBJ2-7	NA	TRBD2	CASSLGLGLGEQYF	TGTGCCAGCAGCTTGGGACTAGGACTCGGTGAGCAGTACTTC
TRBV19	TRBJ2-7	NA	TRBD2	CASSMAGGGEQYF	TGTGCCAGTAGTATGGCGGGAGGAGGGGAGCAGTACTTC
TRBV4-3	TRBJ2-3	few	NA	CASSQDEGGAWGETDTQYF	TGCGCCAGCAGCCAAGATGAAGGCGGAGCGTGGGGTGAGACAGATACGCAGTATTTT
TRBV20-1	TRBJ2-1	few	TRBD2	CSAHATSGSRDEQFF	TGCAGTGCCCACGCTACTAGCGGGAGTAGGGATGAGCAGTTCTTC
TRBV20-1	TRBJ1-2	NA	TRBD1	CSARPGTGGFGNYGYTF	TGCAGTGCAAGACCCGGGACAGGGGGCTTCGGAAACTATGGCTACACCTTC
TRBV6-1	TRBJ1-2	few	NA	CASSAASLYGYTF	TGTGCCAGCAGTGCGGCGTCCCTCTATGGCTACACCTTC
TRBV6-4	TRBJ1-5	NA	NA	CASSQDSNQPQHF	TGTGCCAGCAGTCAGGATAGCAATCAGCCCCAGCATTTT
TRBV29-1	TRBJ1-1	NA	NA	CSVQGFRTEAFF	TGCAGCGTACAGGGTTTCCGAACTGAAGCTTTCTTT
TRBV18	TRBJ1-1	NA	NA	CASAPAMNTEAFF	TGTGCCAGCGCACCGGCAATGAACACTGAAGCTTTCTTT
TRBV28	TRBJ2-3	NA	TRBD2	CASQPGGPDTQYF	TGTGCCAGCCAACCGGGAGGGCCAGATACGCAGTATTTT
TRBV7-9	TRBJ2-7	NA	TRBD2	CASSLGTGRAHEQYF	TGTGCCAGCAGCTTGGGCACCGGGAGGGCCCACGAGCAGTACTTC
TRBV20-1	TRBJ1-5	NA	TRBD1	CSAIATSRDRNPYNQPQHF	TGCAGTGCTATTGCTACAAGCCGGGACAGGAACCCGTACAATCAGCCCCAGCATTTT
TRBV7-9	TRBJ2-5	NA	TRBD1	CASSLIGTGGLAETQYF	TGTGCCAGCAGCTTAATCGGGACAGGGGGATTGGCAGAGACCCAGTACTTC
TRBV3-1	TRBJ1-1	NA	TRBD1	CASSQMDRGSEAFF	TGTGCCAGCAGCCAAATGGACAGGGGGTCTGAAGCTTTCTTT
TRBV4-3	TRBJ2-5	NA	NA	CASSQEGTPQETQYF	TGCGCCAGCAGCCAAGAAGGCACGCCTCAAGAGACCCAGTACTTC
TRBV5-1	TRBJ2-1	NA	TRBD2	CASSPRTSGSLNEQFF	TGCGCCAGCAGCCCACGGACTAGCGGGAGTTTGAATGAGCAGTTCTTC
TRBV7-2	TRBJ1-5	few	TRBD1	CASSLWGQGISAQHF	TGTGCCAGCAGCTTATGGGGACAGGGGATATCAGCCCAGCATTTT
TRBV25-1	TRBJ2-5	many	NA	CASSERARGAERQETQYF	TGTGCCAGCAGTGAAAGGGCGAGAGGGGCGGAGCGGCAAGAGACCCAGTACTTC
TRBV4-1	TRBJ2-3	NA	NA	CASSQVGTTDTQYF	TGCGCCAGCAGCCAAGTGGGCACCACAGATACGCAGTATTTT
TRBV7-2	TRBJ2-6	few	NA	CASTPGTSGANVLTF	TGTGCCAGCACCCCGGGAACCTCTGGGGCCAACGTCCTGACTTTC
TRBV28	TRBJ1-1	NA	NA	CASRLPRAHGTEAFF	TGTGCCAGCAGGCTCCCGAGAGCCCATGGGACTGAAGCTTTCTTT
TRBV3-1	TRBJ1-2	NA	NA	CASSHLGLESYTF	TGTGCCAGCAGCCACCTAGGACTGGAGAGCTACACCTTC
TRBV7-8	TRBJ1-1	few	NA	CASSSTPGLTEAFF	TGTGCCAGCAGCAGCACTCCGGGACTTACTGAAGCTTTCTTT
TRBV7-9	TRBJ2-5	NA	NA	CASSSNRDGEETQYF	TGTGCCAGCAGCTCTAACCGGGACGGGGAAGAGACCCAGTACTTC
TRBV28	TRBJ1-2	NA	NA	CASSLIVNYGYTF	TGTGCCAGCAGTTTAATCGTCAACTATGGCTACACCTTC
TRBV29-1	TRBJ2-4	NA	NA	CSVRGKLAKNIQYF	TGCAGCGTTAGAGGGAAACTAGCCAAAAACATTCAGTACTTC
TRBV20-1	TRBJ2-1	NA	TRBD2	CSARDNGRGGYNEQFF	TGCAGTGCTAGAGATAATGGTCGGGGGGGATACAATGAGCAGTTCTTC
TRBV6-6	TRBJ2-1	NA	TRBD1	CAVKETGQGYNEQFF	TGTGCCGTAAAAGAAACGGGACAGGGATACAATGAGCAGTTCTTC
TRBV24-1	TRBJ2-1	NA	NA	CATSDLQGRREQFF	TGTGCCACCAGTGATTTGCAGGGGAGACGGGAGCAGTTCTTC
TRBV20-1	TRBJ2-5	NA	NA	CSARDSLQETQYF	TGCAGTGCTAGGGATAGCCTCCAAGAGACCCAGTACTTC
TRBV7-2	TRBJ1-2	many	NA	CASSPTAGTRSYTF	TGTGCCAGCAGCCCCACGGCAGGGACGCGCAGCTACACCTTC
TRBV25-1	TRBJ2-3	NA	NA	CASSEQVIRGDTQYF	TGTGCCAGCAGTGAACAGGTTATTCGGGGGGATACGCAGTATTTT
TRBV7-9	TRBJ2-1	NA	NA	CASSPDSPLEFF	TGTGCCAGCAGTCCCGACTCCCCCTTAGAGTTCTTC
TRBV29-1	TRBJ2-3	NA	TRBD2	CSVEGTSGRGPDTQYF	TGCAGCGTTGAAGGGACTAGCGGGAGGGGTCCAGATACGCAGTATTTT
TRBV30	TRBJ2-7	NA	NA	CAWTTGTSYEQYF	TGTGCCTGGACCACAGGGACCTCCTACGAGCAGTACTTC
TRBV29-1	TRBJ2-7	many	TRBD2	CSGLLAGRDEQYF	TGCAGCGGACTCCTAGCGGGACGCGACGAGCAGTACTTC
TRBV2	TRBJ1-1	NA	NA	CASSVWANAEAFF	TGTGCCAGCAGTGTTTGGGCGAACGCTGAAGCTTTCTTT
TRBV7-2	TRBJ2-7	NA	TRBD2	CASSPRLAGGCEQYF	TGTGCCAGCAGCCCTAGGTTGGCGGGAGGGTGCGAGCAGTACTTC
TRBV10-3	TRBJ2-3	NA	NA	CAISETRGPADTQYF	TGTGCCATCAGTGAGACCAGGGGCCCCGCAGATACGCAGTATTTT